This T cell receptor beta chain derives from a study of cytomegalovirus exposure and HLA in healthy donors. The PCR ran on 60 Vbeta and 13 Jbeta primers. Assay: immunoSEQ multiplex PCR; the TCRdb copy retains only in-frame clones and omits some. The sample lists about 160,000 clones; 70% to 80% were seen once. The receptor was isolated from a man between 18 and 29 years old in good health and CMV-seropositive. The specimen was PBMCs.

The DNA of the CDR3 is TGTGCCAGCAGCTTAGTAGCGGGGGGGCCGTTGGAGACCCAGTACTTC. Its translation is CASSLVAGGPLETQYF. The chain recombines TRBV7-9 with TRBJ2-5; 11 bases agree with TRBD2. CDR1 and CDR2 (germline): SEHNR, FQNEAQ (reference sequence). The CDR3 totals 16 residues. Losses at the gene ends were 1 base for V and 5 bases for J; bases not matched to a gene: 6.